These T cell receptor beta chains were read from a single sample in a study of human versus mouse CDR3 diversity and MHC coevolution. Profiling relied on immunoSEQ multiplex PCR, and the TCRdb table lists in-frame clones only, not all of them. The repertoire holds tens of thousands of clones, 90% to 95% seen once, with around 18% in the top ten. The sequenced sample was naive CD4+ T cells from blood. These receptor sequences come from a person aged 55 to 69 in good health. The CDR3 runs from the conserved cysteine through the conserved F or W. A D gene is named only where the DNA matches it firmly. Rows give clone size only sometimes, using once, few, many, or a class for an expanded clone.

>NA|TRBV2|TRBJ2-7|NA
TGTGCCAGCAACACGAGGCCAGGGGCCTACGAGCAGTACTTC
CASNTRPGAYEQYF
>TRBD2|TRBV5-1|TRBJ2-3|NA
TGCGCCAGCAGCTTGGGTCTAGCGGGAGGGCGGAACACAGATACGCAGTATTTT
CASSLGLAGGRNTDTQYF
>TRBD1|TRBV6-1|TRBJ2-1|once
TGTGCCAGCAGCTCCGGACAGGGGATTTACAATGAGCAGTTCTTC
CASSSGQGIYNEQFF
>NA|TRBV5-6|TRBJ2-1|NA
TGTGCCAGCAGCTTGGCCTCGGTCTACAATGAGCAGTTCTTC
CASSLASVYNEQFF
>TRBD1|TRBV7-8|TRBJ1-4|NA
TGTGCCAGCAGCATGACAGGGCCCGGGGAAAAACTGTTTTTT
CASSMTGPGEKLFF
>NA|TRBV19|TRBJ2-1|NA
TGTGCCAGTAGTTTCCGTGAAGGCCACGGACTCTACAATGAGCAGTTCTTC
CASSFREGHGLYNEQFF
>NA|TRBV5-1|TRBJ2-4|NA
TGCGCCAGCAGCTTGGCGGGAGAAGTTGCCAAAAACATTCAGTACTTC
CASSLAGEVAKNIQYF
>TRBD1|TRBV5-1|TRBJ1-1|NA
TGCGCCAGCAGCCCTCGACAGGGGGGGATTACTGAAGCTTTCTTT
CASSPRQGGITEAFF
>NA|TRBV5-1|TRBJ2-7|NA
TGCGCCAGCAGTCAGGACAGACCCAGCTCCTACGAGCAGTACTTC
CASSQDRPSSYEQYF
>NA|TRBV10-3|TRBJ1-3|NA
TGTGCCATCAGTGAAGGGACACTCTCTGGAAACACCATATATTTT
CAISEGTLSGNTIYF
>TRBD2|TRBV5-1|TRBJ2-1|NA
TGCGCCAGCAGCTTGACAAGCGGACTAGCGGGAGTCAGCAATGAGCAGTTCTTC
CASSLTSGLAGVSNEQFF
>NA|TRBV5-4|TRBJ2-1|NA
TGTGCCAGCAGCTTGGCAGGGGCCGGACGTCGCGATGAGCAGTTCTTC
CASSLAGAGRRDEQFF
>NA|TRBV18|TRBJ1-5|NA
TGTGCCAGCTCACCCCTCCGGACAGTAAGCAATCAGCCCCAGCATTTT
CASSPLRTVSNQPQHF
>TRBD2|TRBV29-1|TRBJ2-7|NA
TGCAGCGTTGGGGGGGAGGGCTACGAGCAGTACTTC
CSVGGEGYEQYF
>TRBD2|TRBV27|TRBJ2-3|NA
TGTGCCAGCAGTCCTCGACTAGCGGAAAGCACAGATACGCAGTATTTT
CASSPRLAESTDTQYF
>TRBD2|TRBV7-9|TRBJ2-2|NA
TGTGCCAGCAGCCGGGGAGGCGGGAGCACCGGGGAGCTGTTTTTT
CASSRGGGSTGELFF
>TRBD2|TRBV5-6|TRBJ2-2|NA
TGTGCCAGCAGCTGGAGGGGACTAGCGGGAGGAGGGACCGGGGAGCTGTTTTTT
CASSWRGLAGGGTGELFF
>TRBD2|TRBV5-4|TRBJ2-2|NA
TGTGCCAGCAGCGCTGGACTAGCGGGAGGGCCGGTCACCGGGGAGCTGTTTTTT
CASSAGLAGGPVTGELFF
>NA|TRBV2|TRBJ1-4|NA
TGTGCCAGCAATATTTGGGCGCTTAATGAAAAACTGTTTTTT
CASNIWALNEKLFF
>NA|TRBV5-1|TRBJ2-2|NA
TGCGCCAGCAGATGGGGCTCGAACACCGGGGAGCTGTTTTTT
CASRWGSNTGELFF
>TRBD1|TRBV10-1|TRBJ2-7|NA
TGCGCCAGCAGTGAGACAGGACAGGGATACTACGAGCAGTACTTC
CASSETGQGYYEQYF
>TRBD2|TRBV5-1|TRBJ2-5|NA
TGCGCCAGCAGGAGGGAGGGACCAGAGACCCAGTACTTC
CASRREGPETQYF
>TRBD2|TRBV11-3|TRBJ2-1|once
TGTGCCAGCAGCTTGGGGCGGGGGGACAATGAGCAGTTCTTC
CASSLGRGDNEQFF
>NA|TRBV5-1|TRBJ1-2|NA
TGCGCCAGCAGATATGAAAGATTGACAGATGACTATGGCTACACCTTC
CASRYERLTDDYGYTF
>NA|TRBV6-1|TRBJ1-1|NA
TGTGCCAGCAGGCTCTCAGGGGAGAACACTGAAGCTTTCTTT
CASRLSGENTEAFF
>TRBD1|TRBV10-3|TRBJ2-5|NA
TGTGCCATCAGGGGACAGGGGTCCCAAGAGACCCAGTACTTC
CAIRGQGSQETQYF
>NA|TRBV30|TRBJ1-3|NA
TGTGCCTGGAGTCCCCATCGGAGGCCGGGTGGAAACACCATATATTTT
CAWSPHRRPGGNTIYF
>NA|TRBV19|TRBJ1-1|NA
TGTGCCAGTGCCGGCCAGGGCGGGGAGAACACTGAAGCTTTCTTT
CASAGQGGENTEAFF
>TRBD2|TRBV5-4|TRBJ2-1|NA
TGTGCCAGCAGCCAGCCGGGACTAGCGGGAAATGAGCAGTTCTTC
CASSQPGLAGNEQFF
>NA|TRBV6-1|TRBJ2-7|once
TGTGCCACCCGGGAAGGAGGGACCCACGAGCAGTACTTC
CATREGGTHEQYF
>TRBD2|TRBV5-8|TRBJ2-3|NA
TGTGCCAGCAGCCTAGGGACTAGCGGGACAGATACGCAGTATTTT
CASSLGTSGTDTQYF
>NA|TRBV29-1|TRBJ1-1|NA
TGCAGCGTTCGGCAGGGGAATGCTGAAGCTTTCTTT
CSVRQGNAEAFF
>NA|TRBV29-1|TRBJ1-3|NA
TGCAGCGTTGGAGGCTCCTCTGGAAACACCATATATTTT
CSVGGSSGNTIYF
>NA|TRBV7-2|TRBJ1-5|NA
TGTGCCAGCAGCCCGCGGGGCAATCAGCCCCAGCATTTT
CASSPRGNQPQHF
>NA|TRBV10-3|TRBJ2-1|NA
TGTGCCATCAGTGAGTCGGCTAGCCCAGATGAGCAGTTCTTC
CAISESASPDEQFF
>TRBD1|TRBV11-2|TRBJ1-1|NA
TGTGCCAGCAGCTTAGGGGGGGGGACAGGGTACACTGAAGCTTTCTTT
CASSLGGGTGYTEAFF
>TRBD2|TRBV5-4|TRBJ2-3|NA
TGTGCCAGCAGATATTTAGCGGGAGGGCCAGATACGCAGTATTTT
CASRYLAGGPDTQYF
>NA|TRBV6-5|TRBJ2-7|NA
TGTGCCAGCAGTTACGGGCAGGGAACCTACGAGCAGTACTTC
CASSYGQGTYEQYF
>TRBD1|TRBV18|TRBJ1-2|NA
TGTGCCAGCTCCCCTAGGAGCTCGGGACAGAACTATGGCTACACCTTC
CASSPRSSGQNYGYTF
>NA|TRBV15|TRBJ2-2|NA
TGTGCCACCAGCAGAGGACGGAGTCCCCAGTTGTTTTTT
CATSRGRSPQLFF
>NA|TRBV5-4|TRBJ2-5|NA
TGTGCCAGCAGCTTAGGTATACCGGCTAGCGTCGGGGGCCAAGAGACCCAGTACTTC
CASSLGIPASVGGQETQYF
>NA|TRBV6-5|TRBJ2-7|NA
TGTGCCAGCAATGCGGGACTTTACTACGAGCAGTACTTC
CASNAGLYYEQYF
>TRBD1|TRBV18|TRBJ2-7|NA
TGTGCCAGCTCACCAAGGGTGTCACGTCCGGGACAGGGGTCTGAAGAGCAGTACTTC
CASSPRVSRPGQGSEEQYF
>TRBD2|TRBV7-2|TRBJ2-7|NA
TGTGCCAGCAGCTTAACTAGCGGGACGAGCTCCTACGAGCAGTACTTC
CASSLTSGTSSYEQYF
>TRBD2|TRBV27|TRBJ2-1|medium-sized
TGTGCCAGCAAGACTAGCGGGAGGAAGCAGTTCTTC
CASKTSGRKQFF
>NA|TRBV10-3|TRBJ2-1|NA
TGTGCCATCGATGGCGGGACGAATGAGCAGTTCTTC
CAIDGGTNEQFF
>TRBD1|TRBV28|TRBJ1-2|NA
TGTGCCAGCAGTACGGGGCAGGGGGCCTTTTATGGCTACACCTTC
CASSTGQGAFYGYTF
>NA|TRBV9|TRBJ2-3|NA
TGCGCCAGCAGCGTAGGAAGTAGCGGCACAGATACGCAGTATTTT
CASSVGSSGTDTQYF
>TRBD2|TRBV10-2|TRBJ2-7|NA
TGCGCCAGCAGTGATCGAGCGGGAGTTTCCTACGAGCAGTACTTC
CASSDRAGVSYEQYF
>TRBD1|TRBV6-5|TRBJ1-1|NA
TGTGCCAGCAGTTTCCTTCGCGGGACAGGGCCGGCTGAAGCTTTCTTT
CASSFLRGTGPAEAFF
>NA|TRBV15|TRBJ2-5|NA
TGTGCCACCAGCAGAGATCTGGGTGGCTTTGGAGAGATCCAGTACTTC
CATSRDLGGFGEIQYF